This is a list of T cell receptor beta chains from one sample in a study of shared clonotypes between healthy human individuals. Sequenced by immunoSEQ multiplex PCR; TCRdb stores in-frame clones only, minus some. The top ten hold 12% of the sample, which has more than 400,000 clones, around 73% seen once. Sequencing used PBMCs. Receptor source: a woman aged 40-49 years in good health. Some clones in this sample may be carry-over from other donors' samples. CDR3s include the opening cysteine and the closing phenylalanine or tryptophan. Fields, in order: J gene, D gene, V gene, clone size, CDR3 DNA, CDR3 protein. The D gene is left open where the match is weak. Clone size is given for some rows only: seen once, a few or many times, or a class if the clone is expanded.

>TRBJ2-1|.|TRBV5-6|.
TGTGCCAGCAGCGCGGCGGGACGGATTTTTGGTGAGCAGTTCTTC
CASSAAGRIFGEQFF
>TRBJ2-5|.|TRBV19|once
TGTGCCAGCAGGGTAGAGGGTCAAGAGACCCAGTACTTC
CASRVEGQETQYF
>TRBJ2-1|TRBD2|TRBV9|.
TGTGCCAGCAGCGTAGTCTCGGGAGGGCCCGGCAATGAGCAGTTCTTC
CASSVVSGGPGNEQFF
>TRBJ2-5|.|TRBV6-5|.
TGTGCCAGCAGCCTCGGGACAAGCGAACAAGAGACCCAGTACTTC
CASSLGTSEQETQYF
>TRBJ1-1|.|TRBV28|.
TGTGCCAGCACCCTCCCGGGCAGGGTGCGTGAAGCTTTCTTT
CASTLPGRVREAFF
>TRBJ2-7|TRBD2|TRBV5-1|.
TGCGCCAGCAGCCTCATGACTAGCGGGAGCTCCTACGAGCAGTACTTC
CASSLMTSGSSYEQYF
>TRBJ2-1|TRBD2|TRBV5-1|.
TGCGCCAGCAGCTTGGTTAGCGGGAGTGCCTACAATGAGCAGTTCTTC
CASSLVSGSAYNEQFF
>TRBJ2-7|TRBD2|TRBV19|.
TGTGCCAGTAGTTCCCTAGCGGGAGTAGGTGGCGAGCAGTACTTC
CASSSLAGVGGEQYF
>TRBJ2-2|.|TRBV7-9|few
TGTGCCAGCAGCTTAGTTCCCGGCTCCGGGGAGCTGTTTTTT
CASSLVPGSGELFF
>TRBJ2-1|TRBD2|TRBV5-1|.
TGCGCCAGCAGCTTGTACCAAGCGGGAGGGCCCATGAGTGAGCAGTTCTTC
CASSLYQAGGPMSEQFF
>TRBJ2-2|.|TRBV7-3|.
TGTGCCAGCAGCTTAAAGTGGGGCGGGGAGCTGTTTTTT
CASSLKWGGELFF
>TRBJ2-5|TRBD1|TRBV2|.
TGTGCCAGCAGCGACCGGGACAGGGGAGGAGAGACCCAGTACTTC
CASSDRDRGGETQYF
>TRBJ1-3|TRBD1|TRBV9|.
TGTGCCAGCAGCGGGACAGGTGGAAACACCATATATTTT
CASSGTGGNTIYF
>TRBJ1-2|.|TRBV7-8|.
TGTGCCAGCAGCCAAGACACAGGGATCTGGTATGGCTACACCTTC
CASSQDTGIWYGYTF
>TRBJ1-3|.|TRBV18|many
TGTGCCAGCTCACCGTCGCCACAGATAGAAAACACCATATATTTT
CASSPSPQIENTIYF
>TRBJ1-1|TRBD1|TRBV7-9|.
TGTGCCAGCAGCCTGACAGGGGGGTTTGGAGCTTTCTTT
CASSLTGGFGAFF
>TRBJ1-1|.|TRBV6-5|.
TGTGCCAGCAGGAACCGGGGGACTGAAGCTTTCTTT
CASRNRGTEAFF
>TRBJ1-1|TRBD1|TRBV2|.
TGTGCCAGCAGTGAGCAGAGACAGGGGAACACTGAAGCTTTCTTT
CASSEQRQGNTEAFF
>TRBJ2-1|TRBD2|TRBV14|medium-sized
TGTGCCAGCAGCCAAGATCAGCGGGAGGCCCATGAGCAGTTCTTC
CASSQDQREAHEQFF
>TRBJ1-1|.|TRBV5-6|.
TGTGCCAGCAGCTCCGATGTGGCCACTGAAGCTTTCTTT
CASSSDVATEAFF
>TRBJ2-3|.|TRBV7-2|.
TGTGCCAGCAGACAACAGGGAGGCACAGATACGCAGTATTTT
CASRQQGGTDTQYF
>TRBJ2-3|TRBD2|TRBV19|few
TGTGCCAGTAGTAGAATTGGACTAGCAGGAACCTCAGATACGCAGTATTTT
CASSRIGLAGTSDTQYF
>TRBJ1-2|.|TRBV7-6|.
TGTGCCAGCAGCTTAGCGGTCGTACCAGTCTATGGCTACACCTTC
CASSLAVVPVYGYTF
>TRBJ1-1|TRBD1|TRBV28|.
TGTGCCAGCAGTACAACGACAGGGTTCCCGGTCACTGAAGCTTTCTTT
CASSTTTGFPVTEAFF
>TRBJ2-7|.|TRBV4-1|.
TGCGCCAGCAGCCAAGGGGGCGGACGGGCGACCTACGAGCAGTACTTC
CASSQGGGRATYEQYF
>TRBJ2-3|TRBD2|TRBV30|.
TGTGCCGGAACCCATAGCGGGGGCACAGATACGCAGTATTTT
CAGTHSGGTDTQYF
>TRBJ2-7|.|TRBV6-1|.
TGTGCCAGCGGCCGTTACGAGCAGTACTTC
CASGRYEQYF
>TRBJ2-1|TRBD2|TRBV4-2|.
TGTGCCAGCAGCCAAGAAGCCGGGGGGGACTACGGCAATGAGCAGTTCTTC
CASSQEAGGDYGNEQFF